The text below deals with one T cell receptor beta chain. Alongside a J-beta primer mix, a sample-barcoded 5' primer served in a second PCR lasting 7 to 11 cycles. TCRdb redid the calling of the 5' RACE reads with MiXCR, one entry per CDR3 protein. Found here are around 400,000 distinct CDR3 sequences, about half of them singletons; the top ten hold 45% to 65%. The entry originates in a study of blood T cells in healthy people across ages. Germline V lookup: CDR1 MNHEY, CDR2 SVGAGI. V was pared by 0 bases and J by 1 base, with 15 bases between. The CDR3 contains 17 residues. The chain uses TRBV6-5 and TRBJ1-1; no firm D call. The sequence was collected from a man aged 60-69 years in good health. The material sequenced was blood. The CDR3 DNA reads TGTGCCAGCAGTTACTCGTATCTCCCCGGCGGGAACACTGAAGCTTTCTTT. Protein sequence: CASSYSYLPGGNTEAFF.